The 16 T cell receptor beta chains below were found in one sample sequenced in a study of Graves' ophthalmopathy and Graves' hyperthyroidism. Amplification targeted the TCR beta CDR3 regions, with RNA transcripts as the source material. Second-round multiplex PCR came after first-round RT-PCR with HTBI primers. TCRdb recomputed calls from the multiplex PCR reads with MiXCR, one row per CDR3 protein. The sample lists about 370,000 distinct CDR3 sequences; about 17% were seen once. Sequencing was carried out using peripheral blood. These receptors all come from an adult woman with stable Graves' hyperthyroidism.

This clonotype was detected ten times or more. This CDR3 reads CATRPQGRLPYGYTF. The CDR3 region has the DNA TGTGCCACTCGACCACAGGGGCGCCTCCCCTATGGCTACACCTTC. The chain couples TRBV19 to TRBJ1-2, with TRBD1 matching 7 bases. The germline CDR1 and CDR2 sequences are LNHDA and SQIVND (reference sequence). V shed 10 bases and J 4 bases; nucleotides not matched to a gene: 15. The CDR3 consists of 15 residues.

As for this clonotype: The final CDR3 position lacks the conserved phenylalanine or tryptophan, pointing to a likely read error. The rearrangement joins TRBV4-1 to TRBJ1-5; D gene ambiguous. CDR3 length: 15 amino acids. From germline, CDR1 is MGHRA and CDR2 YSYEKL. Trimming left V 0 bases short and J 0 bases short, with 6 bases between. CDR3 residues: CASSQDMGSNQPQHV. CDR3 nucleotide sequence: TGCGCCAGCAGCCAAGATATGGGTAGCAATCAGCCCCAGCATGTT.

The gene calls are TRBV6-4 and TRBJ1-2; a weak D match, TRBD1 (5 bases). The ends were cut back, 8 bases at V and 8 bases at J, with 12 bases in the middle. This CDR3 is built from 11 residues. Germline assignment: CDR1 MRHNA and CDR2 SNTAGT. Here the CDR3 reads CASGTGWGYTF. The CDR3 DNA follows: TGTGCCAGCGGAACAGGATGGGGCTACACCTTC.

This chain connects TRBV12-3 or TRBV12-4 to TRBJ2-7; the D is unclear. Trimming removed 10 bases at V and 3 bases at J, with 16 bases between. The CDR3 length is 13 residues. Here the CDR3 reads CATQDVGNYEQYF. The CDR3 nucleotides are TGTGCCACCCAGGACGTGGGAAACTACGAGCAGTACTTC.

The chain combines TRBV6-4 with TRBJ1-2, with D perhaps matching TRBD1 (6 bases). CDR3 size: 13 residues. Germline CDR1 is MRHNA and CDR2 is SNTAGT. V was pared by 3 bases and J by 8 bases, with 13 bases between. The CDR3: CASSEVAGEGYTF. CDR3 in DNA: TGTGCCAGCAGTGAAGTGGCAGGGGAAGGCTACACCTTC.

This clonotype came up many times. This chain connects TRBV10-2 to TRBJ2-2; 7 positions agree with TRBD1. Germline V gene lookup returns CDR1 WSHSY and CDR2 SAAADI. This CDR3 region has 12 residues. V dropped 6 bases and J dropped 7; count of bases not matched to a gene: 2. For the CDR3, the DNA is TGCGCCAGCAGGACAGGGATCGGGGAGCTGTTTTTT. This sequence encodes CASRTGIGELFF.

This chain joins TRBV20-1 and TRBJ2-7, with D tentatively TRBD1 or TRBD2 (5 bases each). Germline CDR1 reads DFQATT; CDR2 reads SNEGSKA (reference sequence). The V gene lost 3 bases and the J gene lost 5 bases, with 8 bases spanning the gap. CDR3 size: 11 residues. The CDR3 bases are TGCAGTGCTAGCGGGGCAGACGAGCAGTACTTC. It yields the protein CSASGADEQYF.

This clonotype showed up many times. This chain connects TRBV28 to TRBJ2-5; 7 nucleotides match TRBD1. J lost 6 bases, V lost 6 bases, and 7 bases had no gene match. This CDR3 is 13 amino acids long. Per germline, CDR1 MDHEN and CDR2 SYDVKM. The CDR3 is CASSPGQAKTQYF. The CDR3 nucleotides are TGTGCCAGCAGCCCCGGACAGGCCAAGACCCAGTACTTC.

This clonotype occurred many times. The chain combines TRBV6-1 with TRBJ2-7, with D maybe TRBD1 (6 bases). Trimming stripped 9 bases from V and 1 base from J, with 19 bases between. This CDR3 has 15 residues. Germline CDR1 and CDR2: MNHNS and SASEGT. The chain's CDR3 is CARTVSGDPSYEQYF. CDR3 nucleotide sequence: TGTGCCAGAACGGTGTCAGGGGACCCTTCCTACGAGCAGTACTTC.

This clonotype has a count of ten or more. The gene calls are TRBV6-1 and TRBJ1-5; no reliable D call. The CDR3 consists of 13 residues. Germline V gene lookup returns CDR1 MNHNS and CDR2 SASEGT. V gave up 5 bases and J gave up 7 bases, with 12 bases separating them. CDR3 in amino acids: CASSPEGGQPQHF. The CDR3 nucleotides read TGTGCCAGCAGTCCGGAGGGCGGGCAGCCCCAGCATTTT.

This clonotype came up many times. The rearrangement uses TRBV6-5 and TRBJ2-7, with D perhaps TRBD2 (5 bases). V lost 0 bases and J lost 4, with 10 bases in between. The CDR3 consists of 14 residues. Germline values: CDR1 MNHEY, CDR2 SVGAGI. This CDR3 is CASSYSGSLYEQYF. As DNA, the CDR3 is TGTGCCAGCAGTTACTCGGGGAGCCTATACGAGCAGTACTTC.

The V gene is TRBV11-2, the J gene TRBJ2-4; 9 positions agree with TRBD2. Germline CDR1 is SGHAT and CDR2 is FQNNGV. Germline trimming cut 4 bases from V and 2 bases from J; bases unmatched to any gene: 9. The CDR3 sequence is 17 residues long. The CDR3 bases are TGTGCCAGCAGCTCCACAAGCGGGAGGCGTTCCAAAAACATTCAGTACTTC. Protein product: CASSSTSGRRSKNIQYF.

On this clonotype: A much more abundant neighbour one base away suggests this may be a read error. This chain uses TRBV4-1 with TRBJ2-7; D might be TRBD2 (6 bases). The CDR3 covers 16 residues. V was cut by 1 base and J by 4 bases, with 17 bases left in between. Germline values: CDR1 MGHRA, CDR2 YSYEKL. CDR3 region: CASSQVTGTCGYEQYF. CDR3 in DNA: TGCGCCAGCAGCCAAGTCACCGGGACTTGCGGGTACGAGCAGTACTTC.

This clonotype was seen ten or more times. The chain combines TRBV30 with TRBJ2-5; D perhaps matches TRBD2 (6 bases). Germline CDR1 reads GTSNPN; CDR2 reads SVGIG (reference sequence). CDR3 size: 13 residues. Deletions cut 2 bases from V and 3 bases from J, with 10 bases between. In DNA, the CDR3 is TGTGCCTGGAGTAACGGGAGAGAAGAGACCCAGTACTTC. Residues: CAWSNGREETQYF.

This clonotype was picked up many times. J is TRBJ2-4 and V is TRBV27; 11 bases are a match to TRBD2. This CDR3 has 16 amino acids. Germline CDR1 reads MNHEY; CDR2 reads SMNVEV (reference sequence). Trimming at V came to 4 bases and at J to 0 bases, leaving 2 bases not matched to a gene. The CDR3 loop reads CASSSGLAGAKNIQYF. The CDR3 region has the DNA TGTGCCAGCAGTTCCGGACTAGCGGGAGCCAAAAACATTCAGTACTTC.

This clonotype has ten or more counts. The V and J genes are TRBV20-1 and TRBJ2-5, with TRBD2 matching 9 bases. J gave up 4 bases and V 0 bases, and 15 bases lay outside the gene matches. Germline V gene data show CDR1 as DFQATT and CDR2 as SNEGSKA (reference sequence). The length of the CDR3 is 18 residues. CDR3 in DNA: TGCAGTGCTAGAGATATTGAGGAAAGCGGGAGGAGGCGAGAGACCCAGTACTTC. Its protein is CSARDIEESGRRRETQYF.